This T cell receptor beta chain is from a study of identical twins. Overall study results and limits: Memory repertoires showed no such pattern, whereas abundant cord blood beta clonotypes carried fewer insertions.

The CDR3 extends over 14 amino acids. Unmatched junction bases numbered 5, after V lost 6 bases and J lost 1 base. No donor was unhealthy or non-Caucasian. This clonotype appeared many times. The target antigen is unknown. TCRdb re-analysed the 5' RACE reads in MiXCR, keeping a single row per CDR3 protein. The table has some 1,700,000 distinct CDR3 sequences, about 31% seen once. Sequenced input: cord blood. This chain links TRBV12-3 or TRBV12-4 with TRBJ2-7; 8 nucleotides match TRBD1. The clonotype was recovered from a newborn girl in good health. CDR3: CASRGQALSYEQYF. DNA of the CDR3: TGTGCCAGCAGGGGACAGGCCTTATCCTACGAGCAGTACTTC.